One and the same sample provided the 4 T cell receptor beta chains below, sequenced in a study of blood T cells in healthy people across ages. Then a second PCR, running about 7 to 11 cycles, was carried out with a sample-barcoded 5' primer and a J-beta primer mix. TCRdb itself ran the 5' RACE reads through MiXCR, one entry per CDR3 protein. Of about 1.5 million distinct CDR3 sequences in the sample, 42% were seen once. The sequenced sample consisted of blood. These receptors all come from a woman between 18 and 29 years old in good health.

This chain joins TRBV20-1 and TRBJ2-3; D is perhaps TRBD2 (6 bases). Germline V gene sequence: CDR1 DFQATT, CDR2 SNEGSKA (reference sequence). The CDR3 is 14 amino acids. The CDR3 sequence is CRVPGTYSTDTQYF. In DNA form, the CDR3 reads TGCAGAGTCCCGGGGACTTATTCCACAGATACGCAGTATTTT.

The chain carries TRBV28 and TRBJ2-7; 11 nucleotides line up with TRBD1. The V and J ends lost 4 bases and 5 bases, in that order; junction bases with no gene match: 7. Germline-derived CDR1 and CDR2 are MDHEN and SYDVKM. The CDR3 runs to 15 residues. The CDR3 protein is CASSSGQGAYHEQYF. As DNA, the CDR3 is TGTGCCAGCAGTTCAGGACAGGGGGCTTACCACGAGCAGTACTTC. The full variable domain, in which reference TRBV28 and TRBJ2-7 provide the parts outside the CDR3, is DVKVTQSSRYLVKRTGEKVFLECVQDMDHENMFWYRQDPGLGLRLIYFSYDVKMKEKGDIPEGYSVSREKKERFSLILESASTNQTSMYLCASSSGQGAYHEQYFGPGTRLTVT.

The genes are TRBV6-6 and TRBJ2-5; D is undetermined. V lost 2 bases and J lost 1, with 11 bases in between. The germline gives CDR1 MNHNY, CDR2 SVGAGI (reference sequence). This CDR3 has 15 amino acids. CDR3 loop: CASSYARQTQETQYF. CDR3 bases: TGTGCCAGCAGTTACGCTCGGCAGACCCAAGAGACCCAGTACTTC.

The chain joins TRBV18 to TRBJ1-1, with 7 bases aligning to TRBD1. The V segment lost 3 bases and the J segment 3 bases; nucleotides outside the gene matches: 7. The germline CDR1 and CDR2 sequences are KGHSH and LQKENI. CDR3 length: 15 residues. The CDR3 DNA is TGTGCCAGCTCACCCCTGACAGGGACAGACACTGAAGCTTTCTTT. Its translation is CASSPLTGTDTEAFF.